This T cell receptor beta chain was sequenced in a study of cytomegalovirus exposure and HLA in healthy donors. Study background: Among the approximately 410 genotyped donors, around 85% were placed in the Caucasian-associated ancestry cluster. Whole-study results and caveats: Association of a missense DCLRE1C variant with TCR beta V- and J-gene trimming was reported in a later analysis. Later findings reportedly placed an Asian-associated ancestry cluster below the roughly 730-donor mean for N-insertions.

With respect to this clone: Its antigen is unidentified.

The study ran its PCR with 60 Vbeta and 13 Jbeta primers. Measured with immunoSEQ multiplex PCR; TCRdb has only the in-frame clones, and not every one. The sample contains 200,000 or so clones, 84% of which appear only once. With 2 bases clipped from V and 2 bases from J, the junction kept 5 bases outside the gene matches. This CDR3 is built from 16 residues. Germline V gene data show CDR1 as MNHNY and CDR2 as SVGAGI (reference sequence). What was sequenced was PBMCs. The chain employs TRBV6-6 and TRBJ2-2; TRBD2 aligns across 7 bases. The TCR was taken from a boy between 10 and 17 years old in good health and CMV-seronegative. The CDR3 region has the DNA TGTGCCAGCAGTTACAGCCTAGCGGCAAACACCGGGGAGCTGTTTTTT. Translated, it gives CASSYSLAANTGELFF.